This TCR beta chain is drawn from a study of glioma-infiltrating T cells. Study-level information: Glioma patients had dexamethasone for six or fewer days before surgery. Target coverage was 4.5- to 10-fold for approximately 960,000 blood T cells.

On this clonotype itself: Its antigen is as yet unknown.

Findings and limits, study-wide: Above-expected tissue-blood divergence occurred in all gliomas, most in low-grade ones.

The iRepertoire nested amplicon-rescue multiplex PCR amplified TCR alpha and beta CDR3s from RNA. Input was roughly 95-450 ng of tissue mRNA or PBMC total RNA. One entry per CDR3 protein, called by TCRdb with MiXCR from the multiplex PCR reads. The data show about 380,000 distinct CDR3 sequences, roughly two fifths seen once. The sequence was collected from a human donor with low-grade glioma or glioblastoma, undergoing nonglioma brain surgery, or in good health (not recorded which). Sequenced sample: glioma tissue, nonneoplastic brain tissue, or PBMCs (not recorded which).

The DNA for the CDR3 is TGCGCCAGCAGCCCTGAGGCCGGCACGGGGACTGAAGCTTTCTTT. Its translation: CASSPEAGTGTEAFF. The rearrangement uses TRBV4-1 and TRBJ1-1; D gene unclear. The germline CDR1 and CDR2 sequences are MGHRA and YSYEKL. With 4 bases removed from V and 5 bases from J, the gap between germline ends came to 17 bases. This CDR3 region has 15 residues.